The clone carrying this TCR beta chain was seen at least ten times. The sample is drawn from a study of T cells in Graves' hyperthyroidism and ophthalmopathy. RNA transcripts gave rise to amplified TCR beta CDR3 regions. First-round RT-PCR targeting the TCR CDR3 was performed with the HTBI primer set. One entry per CDR3 protein, called by TCRdb with MiXCR from the multiplex PCR reads. The sample has roughly 700,000 distinct CDR3 sequences, around 15% seen once; the top ten hold 15% to 17%. Thyroid ultrasound, orbital computed tomography, clinical symptoms, and serum thyroxine and TRAb underpinned diagnoses. The source material was blood. This receptor was obtained from a man in his forties or fifties with Graves' hyperthyroidism.

The CDR3 here is CASSPIRTGGEQYF. For the CDR3, the DNA is TGTGCCAGCAGCCCAATCCGGACAGGAGGGGAGCAGTACTTC. The chain carries TRBV7-9 and TRBJ2-7, with D tentatively TRBD1 (7 bases). Trimming shortened V by 5 bases and J by 7 bases, and 18 bases separated the two germline ends. CDR1 and CDR2 from the germline V gene are SEHNR and FQNEAQ (reference sequence). The CDR3 covers 14 residues.